These 11 T cell receptor beta chains were all obtained from the same sample, sequenced in a study of CD8+ T cells in alopecia areata. The sample's treatment: oral pan-JAK inhibitor, 5-10 mg twice daily. cDNA serving as the sequencing template came from extracted, reverse transcribed RNA. The data were produced by immunoSEQ multiplex PCR, yet TCRdb's version contains in-frame clones alone and is incomplete. The sample yields some 180,000 clones, approximately 49% seen once. Here the sequenced sample was CD8+ T cells sorted from blood, taken at roughly week 53, from a patient treated with tofacitinib. These receptors were collected from a human donor with alopecia areata.

V is TRBV19 and J is TRBJ1-6; D unresolved. Trimming pared 4 bases from V and 7 bases from J, leaving 8 bases between. Germline V gene lookup returns CDR1 LNHDA and CDR2 SQIVND (reference sequence). The CDR3 sequence is 13 residues long. The CDR3 DNA follows: TGTGCCAGTAGTAGAGAATACAATTCACCCCTCCACTTT. It specifies CASSREYNSPLHF.

The chain carries TRBV20-1 and TRBJ2-7; possibly TRBD1 for D (5 bases). This CDR3 has 11 residues. V lost 4 bases and J 10 bases, leaving 14 bases between the germline ends. The V gene's germline CDR1 is DFQATT and CDR2 SNEGSKA (reference sequence). CDR3 in amino acids: CSATRSGHQYF. DNA of the CDR3: TGCAGTGCTACCAGATCTGGACACCAGTACTTC.

This sequence joins TRBV30 and TRBJ2-5, with no clear D. V lost 4 bases to trimming and J lost 4 bases, with 16 bases between them. Germline V gene data show CDR1 as GTSNPN and CDR2 as SVGIG (reference sequence). The CDR3 length is 14 residues. The CDR3 sequence is CAWTSPPGGETQYF. The CDR3 nucleotides read TGTGCCTGGACCAGCCCCCCTGGTGGAGAGACCCAGTACTTC.

The chain recombines TRBV2 with TRBJ2-7; D uncertain. V was shortened by 6 bases and J by 0 bases, with 12 bases between the two germline ends. The germline V gene has CDR1 SNHLY and CDR2 FYNNEI. The CDR3 extends over 14 amino acids. CDR3 sequence: CASRVLDGSYEQYF. As DNA, the CDR3 is TGTGCCAGCAGGGTATTGGACGGCTCCTACGAGCAGTACTTC.

The V call is TRBV5-1, the J call TRBJ2-7; no definite D call. Germline V gene sequence: CDR1 SGHRS, CDR2 YFSETQ. The CDR3 has 12 amino acids. Trimming cost V 4 bases and J 0 bases, with 5 bases left between them. CDR3 sequence (DNA): TGCGCCAGCAGCCGAACCTCCTACGAGCAGTACTTC. Translated: CASSRTSYEQYF.

The CDR3 bases are TGTGCCAGCAGTGATCACGGGACAGGGGCTTTGAACACTGAAGCTTTCTTT. It specifies CASSDHGTGALNTEAFF. The rearrangement links TRBV6-1 to TRBJ1-1; 10 bases agree with TRBD1. CDR1 and CDR2 from the germline V gene are MNHNS and SASEGT. V shed 3 bases and J 0 bases; nucleotides not matched to a gene: 7. The CDR3 runs to 17 residues.

The rearrangement uses TRBV29-1 and TRBJ2-6; D is perhaps TRBD1 (6 bases). Trimming pared 6 bases from V and 4 bases from J, leaving 10 bases between. CDR3 length: 13 residues. Germline-derived CDR1 and CDR2 are SQVTM and ANQGSEA. CDR3 sequence: CSVGQLGANVLTF. The DNA of the CDR3 is TGCAGCGTCGGACAGCTCGGGGCCAACGTCCTGACTTTC.

This clone was seen only a few times. J is TRBJ1-5 and V is TRBV9; tentative D call: TRBD1 (6 bases). CDR3 length equals 15 residues. Germline V CDR1 and CDR2: SGDLS, YYNGEE. Between the trimmed V and J ends, which lost 0 bases and 4 bases, there was a span of 11 bases. CDR3 coding DNA: TGTGCCAGCAGCGTAGAACCAGGGGAGAATCAGCCCCAGCATTTT. It specifies CASSVEPGENQPQHF.

The J gene is TRBJ2-5, the V gene TRBV27, with 9 bases matching TRBD2. This CDR3 has 14 amino acids. V lost 5 bases to trimming and J lost 5 bases; unmatched junction nucleotides: 6. CDR1 MNHEY and CDR2 SMNVEV come from the germline V gene (reference sequence). CDR3 sequence: CASSGASGEETQYF. The CDR3 nucleotides are TGTGCCAGCAGTGGGGCTAGCGGGGAGGAGACCCAGTACTTC.

The rearrangement joins TRBV6-5 to TRBJ1-5, with a weak D call TRBD1 (5 bases). Trimming left V 6 bases short and J 0 bases short, with 12 bases between. The CDR3 runs to 15 residues. Germline V gives CDR1 MNHEY, CDR2 SVGAGI. CDR3 bases: TGTGCCAGCAGCGCACAGGAGGATAGCAATCAGCCCCAGCATTTT. Amino acid sequence: CASSAQEDSNQPQHF.

Note on this clone: Possible read error: a much larger clone is one base away. The V gene is TRBV7-6, the J gene TRBJ2-2; maybe TRBD1 (5 bases). V lost 3 bases, J lost 2 bases, and 10 bases lay in between. The length of the CDR3 is 15 residues. Germline CDR1 SGHVS, CDR2 FNYEAQ. The CDR3 sequence is CASSLKGRNTGELFF. CDR3 nucleotides: TGTGCCAGCAGCTTGAAGGGGCGTAACACCGGGGAGCTGTTTTTT.